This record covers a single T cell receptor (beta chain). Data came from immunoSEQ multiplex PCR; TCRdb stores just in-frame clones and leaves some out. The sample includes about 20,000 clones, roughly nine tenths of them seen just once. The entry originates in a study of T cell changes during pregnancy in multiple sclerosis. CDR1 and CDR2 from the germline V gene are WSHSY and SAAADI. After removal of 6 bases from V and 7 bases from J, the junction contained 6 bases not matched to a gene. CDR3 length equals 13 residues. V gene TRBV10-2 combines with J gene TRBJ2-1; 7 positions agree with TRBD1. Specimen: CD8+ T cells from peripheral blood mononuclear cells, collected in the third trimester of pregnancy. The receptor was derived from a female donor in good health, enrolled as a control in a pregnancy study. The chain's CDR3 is CASSTGDLNEQFF. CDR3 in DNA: TGCGCCAGCAGCACAGGGGATTTAAATGAGCAGTTCTTC.